The source of this TCR beta chain is a study of beta chain features in type 1 diabetes. Whole-study findings and limits: Sequencing the cDNA could make cells with high TCR expression show up more than they should. Individuals with type 1 diabetes displayed fewer insertions and more deletions at VDJ junctions.

Populations obtained by sorting all exceeded 95% purity. Germline CDR1 is MNHNS and CDR2 is SASEGT. The CDR3 is made up of 13 amino acids. With 6 bases removed from V and 7 bases from J, the gap between germline ends came to 13 bases. Reverse transcription of all isolated RNA meant that expressed TCRB transcripts were sequenced. Sequenced by immunoSEQ multiplex PCR; TCRdb stores in-frame clones only, minus some. The repertoire includes around 280,000 clones, approximately 8% of them detected once, and more than 0.8% sits in the top ten. As for this clone: The antigen is not known.

The clonotype comes from a woman aged 18-29 years in good health. This chain connects TRBV6-1 to TRBJ2-1, with unresolved D. The sample comprised central memory CD4+ T cells from blood. This CDR3 is CASRNPLGNEQFF. CDR3 DNA sequence: TGTGCCAGCAGAAACCCTTTGGGGAATGAGCAGTTCTTC.